Presented here are 13 T cell receptor beta chains from one specimen sequenced in a study of cytomegalovirus exposure and HLA in healthy donors. PCR amplification relied on 60 Vbeta primers (plus 13 Jbeta primers). TCRdb keeps only in-frame clones here, not all; method: immunoSEQ multiplex PCR. This repertoire shows under 150,000 clones, 60% to 85% found once; its top ten account for roughly 3.6%. Sequenced: PBMCs. These receptors all come from a man younger than 40 in good health and CMV-seronegative.

V gene TRBV4-3 combines with J gene TRBJ2-7, with TRBD1 matching 10 bases. Trimming cost V 0 bases and J 2 bases; bases outside gene matches: 7. CDR1 is LGHNA, CDR2 YSLEER, per germline. The CDR3 length is 17 residues. The CDR3 sequence is CASSQDFGTGAPYEQYF. The DNA of the CDR3 is TGCGCCAGCAGCCAAGATTTCGGGACAGGGGCCCCCTACGAGCAGTACTTC.

The chain has TRBV5-1 and TRBJ1-1; 10 nucleotides line up with TRBD1. The CDR3 contains 14 residues. The ends lost 3 bases at V and 5 bases at J; junction bases unmatched: 4. Germline CDR1 reads SGHRS; CDR2 reads YFSETQ. CDR3: CASSWRTGGTEAFF. The CDR3 DNA reads as TGCGCCAGCAGCTGGCGGACAGGGGGAACTGAAGCTTTCTTT.

The V call is TRBV5-4, the J call TRBJ2-1; 9 positions agree with TRBD1. J was trimmed by 4 bases and V by 0 bases; bases with no gene match: 2. CDR3 length: 15 amino acids. The germline V gene has CDR1 SGHNT and CDR2 YYREEE (reference sequence). The CDR3 bases are TGTGCCAGCAGCTTGGCGGGACAGGGTTACAATGAGCAGTTCTTC. This translates into CASSLAGQGYNEQFF.

The chain carries TRBV18 and TRBJ1-3, with 7 bases that match TRBD1. Germline CDR1 is KGHSH and CDR2 is LQKENI. This CDR3 is built from 18 residues. The V and J ends lost 6 bases and 0 bases, in that order; junction bases with no gene match: 14. The chain's CDR3 is CASSPVTGAQHSGNTIYF. In DNA form, the CDR3 reads TGTGCCAGCTCCCCAGTTACAGGGGCCCAACACTCTGGAAACACCATATATTTT. The full variable domain, completed using reference TRBV18 and TRBJ1-3, is NAGVMQNPRHLVRRRGQEARLRCSPMKGHSHVYWYRQLPEEGLKFMVYLQKENIIDESGMPKERFSAEFPKEGPSILRIQQVVRGDSAAYFCASSPVTGAQHSGNTIYFGEGSWLTVV.

The V gene is TRBV7-2, the J gene TRBJ1-2; D may be TRBD1 (6 bases). The CDR3 is 14 residues long. Germline assignment: CDR1 SGHTA and CDR2 FQGNSA. V was shortened by 1 base and J by 5 bases, with 11 bases between the two germline ends. CDR3 sequence reads: CASSLEGGPYGYTF. CDR3 bases: TGTGCCAGCAGCTTAGAGGGGGGGCCTTATGGCTACACCTTC.

The table lists this clone with a few counts. V is TRBV6-4 and J is TRBJ2-3; 12 bases align to TRBD2. Trimming at V came to 4 bases and at J to 6 bases, leaving 5 bases not matched to a gene. The CDR3 contains 15 residues. The germline CDR1 and CDR2 sequences are MRHNA and SNTAGT. CDR3 nucleotide sequence: TGTGCCAGCAGTGCACTAGCGGGGGGTCGCGATACGCAGTATTTT. Its protein is CASSALAGGRDTQYF.

The V call is TRBV20-1, the J call TRBJ1-1; D might be TRBD1 (5 bases). With 4 bases removed from V and 5 bases from J, the gap between germline ends came to 8 bases. CDR3 length: 11 amino acids. CDR1 DFQATT and CDR2 SNEGSKA come from the germline V gene (reference sequence). CDR3: CSAKSGTEAFF. The CDR3, as DNA: TGCAGTGCTAAATCAGGGACTGAAGCTTTCTTT.

The chain uses TRBV6-1 and TRBJ1-2, with 7 bases identical to TRBD1. This CDR3 comprises 13 residues. V dropped 5 bases and J dropped 6; count of bases not matched to a gene: 6. The V gene's germline CDR1 is MNHNS and CDR2 SASEGT. The CDR3 loop is CASSKTTGDGYTF. CDR3 coding DNA: TGTGCCAGCAGTAAAACTACAGGGGATGGCTACACCTTC.

This clone was seen a few times. This chain joins TRBV5-1 and TRBJ1-1, with 8 positions matching TRBD1. The germline V gene encodes CDR1 SGHRS and CDR2 YFSETQ. This CDR3 comprises 15 residues. The J segment lost 4 bases and the V segment lost 4 bases, leaving 9 bases of the junction unmatched. In DNA form, the CDR3 reads TGCGCCAGCAGCCTATTACAGGGGGGGGGCACTGAAGCTTTCTTT. Translated, it gives CASSLLQGGGTEAFF.

The chain's CDR3 is CASSQEGAEDGYTF. CDR3 DNA sequence: TGTGCCAGCAGTCAGGAGGGGGCGGAGGATGGCTACACCTTC. The J gene is TRBJ1-2, the V gene TRBV4-2; 7 bases map to TRBD1. The CDR3 loop spans 14 amino acids. V gave up 6 bases and J gave up 6 bases; unmatched junction bases: 10. The germline gives CDR1 LGHNA, CDR2 YNFKEQ.

In the case of this clone: Other DNA sequences in this specimen translate into the identical CDR3. The V call is TRBV6-5, the J call TRBJ1-1; D unclear. The germline V gene encodes CDR1 MNHEY and CDR2 SVGAGI. The V end was cut by 2 bases, the J end by 1 base, with 11 bases between. The CDR3 extends over 15 amino acids. The CDR3 is CASSYGRQSNTEAFF. The CDR3 nucleotides are TGTGCCAGCAGTTACGGGCGACAATCGAACACTGAAGCTTTCTTT.

The chain joins TRBV19 to TRBJ1-2, with D unclear. The germline V gene encodes CDR1 LNHDA and CDR2 SQIVND (reference sequence). The germline V and J ends were trimmed by 3 bases and 2 bases, with 7 bases remaining between them. The CDR3 is 13 amino acids. CDR3 residues: CASSMAENYGYTF. The CDR3 coding sequence is TGTGCCAGTAGTATGGCGGAGAACTATGGCTACACCTTC.

This chain joins TRBV13 and TRBJ2-7; D perhaps matches TRBD2 (5 bases). CDR1 is PRHDT and CDR2 is FYEKMQ in the germline V gene (reference sequence). Trimming took 0 bases from V and 3 from J, leaving 9 bases between them. The CDR3 covers 14 residues. Written as DNA, the CDR3 is TGTGCCAGCAGCTTAGGCCAGGAGGTCTACGAGCAGTACTTC. Protein: CASSLGQEVYEQYF.